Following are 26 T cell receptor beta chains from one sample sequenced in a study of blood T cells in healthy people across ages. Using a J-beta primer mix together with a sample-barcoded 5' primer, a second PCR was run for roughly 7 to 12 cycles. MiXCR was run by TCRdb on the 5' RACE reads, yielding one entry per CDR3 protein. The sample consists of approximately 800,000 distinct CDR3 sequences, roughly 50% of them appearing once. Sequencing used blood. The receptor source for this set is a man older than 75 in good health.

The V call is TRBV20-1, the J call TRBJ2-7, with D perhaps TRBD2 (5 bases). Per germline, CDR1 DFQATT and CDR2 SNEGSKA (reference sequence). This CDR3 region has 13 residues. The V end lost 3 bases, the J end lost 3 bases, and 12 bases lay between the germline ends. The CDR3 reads CSARPPAGYEQYF. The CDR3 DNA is TGCAGTGCTAGGCCACCCGCGGGCTACGAGCAGTACTTC.

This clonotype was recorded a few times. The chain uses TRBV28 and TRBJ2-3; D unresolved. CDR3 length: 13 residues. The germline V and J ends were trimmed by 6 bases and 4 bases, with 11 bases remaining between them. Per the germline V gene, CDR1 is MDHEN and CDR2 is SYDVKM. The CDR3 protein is CASRDRAPDTQYF. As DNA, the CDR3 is TGTGCCAGCAGGGATCGGGCCCCAGATACGCAGTATTTT.

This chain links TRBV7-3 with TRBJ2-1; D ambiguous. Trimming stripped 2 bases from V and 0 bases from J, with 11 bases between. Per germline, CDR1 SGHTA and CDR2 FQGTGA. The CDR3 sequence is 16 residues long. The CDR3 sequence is CASSLLGESSYNEQFF. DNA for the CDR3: TGTGCCAGCAGCTTATTAGGTGAAAGCTCCTACAATGAGCAGTTCTTC.

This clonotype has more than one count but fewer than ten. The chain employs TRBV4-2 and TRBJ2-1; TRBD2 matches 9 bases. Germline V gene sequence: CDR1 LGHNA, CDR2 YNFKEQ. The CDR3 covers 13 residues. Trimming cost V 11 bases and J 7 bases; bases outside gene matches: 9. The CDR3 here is CAAAGGRGNEQFF. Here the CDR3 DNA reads TGTGCCGCGGCCGGCGGGAGGGGAAATGAGCAGTTCTTC.

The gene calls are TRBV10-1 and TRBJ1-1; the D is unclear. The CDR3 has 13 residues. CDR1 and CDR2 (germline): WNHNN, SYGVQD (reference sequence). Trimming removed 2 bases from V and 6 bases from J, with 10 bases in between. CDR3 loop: CASSERTFAEAFF. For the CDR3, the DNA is TGCGCCAGCAGTGAGAGAACCTTTGCTGAAGCTTTCTTT.

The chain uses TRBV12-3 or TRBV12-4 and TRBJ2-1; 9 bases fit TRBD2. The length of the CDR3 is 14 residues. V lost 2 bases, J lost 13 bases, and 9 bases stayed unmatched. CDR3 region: CASSLLAGPTGQFF. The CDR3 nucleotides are TGTGCCAGCAGTTTACTAGCGGGACCCACGGGCCAGTTCTTC.

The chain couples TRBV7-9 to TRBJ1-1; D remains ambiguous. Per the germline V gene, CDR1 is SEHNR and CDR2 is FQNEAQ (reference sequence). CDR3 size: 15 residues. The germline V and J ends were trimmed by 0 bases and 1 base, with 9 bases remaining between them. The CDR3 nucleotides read TGTGCCAGCAGCTTAGCGGAGGCGGGGAACACTGAAGCTTTCTTT. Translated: CASSLAEAGNTEAFF.

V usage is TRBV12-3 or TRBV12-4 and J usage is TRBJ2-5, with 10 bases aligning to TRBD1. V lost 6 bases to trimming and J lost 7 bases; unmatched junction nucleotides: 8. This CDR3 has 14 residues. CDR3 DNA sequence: TGTGCCAGCAGCCGGGACAGGGGTTGGGGGACCCAGTACTTC. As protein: CASSRDRGWGTQYF.

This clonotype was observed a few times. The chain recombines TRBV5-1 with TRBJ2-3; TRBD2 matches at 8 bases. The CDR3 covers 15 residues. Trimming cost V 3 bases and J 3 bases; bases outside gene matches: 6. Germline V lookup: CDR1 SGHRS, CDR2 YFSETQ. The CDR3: CASSSSTSGTDTQYF. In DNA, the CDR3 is TGCGCCAGCAGCTCGTCTACTAGCGGTACAGATACGCAGTATTTT.

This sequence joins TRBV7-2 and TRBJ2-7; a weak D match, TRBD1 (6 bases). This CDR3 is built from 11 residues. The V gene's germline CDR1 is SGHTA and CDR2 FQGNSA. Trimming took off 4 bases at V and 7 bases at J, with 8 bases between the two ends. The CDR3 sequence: CASSSGVEQYF. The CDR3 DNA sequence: TGTGCCAGCAGCTCAGGGGTAGAGCAGTACTTC.

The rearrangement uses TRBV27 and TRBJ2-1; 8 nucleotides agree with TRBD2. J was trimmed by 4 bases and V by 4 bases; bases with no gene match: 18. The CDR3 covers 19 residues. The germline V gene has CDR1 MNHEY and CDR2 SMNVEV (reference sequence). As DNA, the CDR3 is TGTGCCAGCAGTTCCCCCCCAACGGGAGGGGTCCTACTATACAATGAGCAGTTCTTC. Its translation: CASSSPPTGGVLLYNEQFF.

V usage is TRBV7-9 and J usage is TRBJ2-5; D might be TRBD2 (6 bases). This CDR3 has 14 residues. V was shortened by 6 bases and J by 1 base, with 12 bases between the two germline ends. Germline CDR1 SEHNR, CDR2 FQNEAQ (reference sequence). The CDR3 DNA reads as TGTGCCAGCAGGGGGGGACTCCTCCAAGAGACCCAGTACTTC. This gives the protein CASRGGLLQETQYF. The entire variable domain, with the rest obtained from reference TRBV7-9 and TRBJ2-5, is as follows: DTGVSQNPRHKITKRGQNVTFRCDPISEHNRLYWYRQTLGQGPEFLTYFQNEAQLEKSRLLSDRFSAERPKGSFSTLEIQRTEQGDSAMYLCASRGGLLQETQYFGPGTRLLVL.

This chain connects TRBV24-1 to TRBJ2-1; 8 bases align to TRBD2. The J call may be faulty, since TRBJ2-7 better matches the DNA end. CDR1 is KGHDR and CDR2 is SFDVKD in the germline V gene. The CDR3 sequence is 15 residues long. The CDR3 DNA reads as TGTGCCACCAGTCCGGGGGGGGTCACCTACAATGAGCAGTACTTC. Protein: CATSPGGVTYNEQYF.

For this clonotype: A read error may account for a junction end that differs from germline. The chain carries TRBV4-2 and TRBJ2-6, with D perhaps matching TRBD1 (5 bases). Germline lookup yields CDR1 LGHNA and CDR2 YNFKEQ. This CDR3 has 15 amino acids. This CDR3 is CASSQGPSGASVLTF. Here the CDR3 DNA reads TGTGCCAGCAGCCAAGGCCCCTCTGGGGCCAGCGTCCTGACTTTC.

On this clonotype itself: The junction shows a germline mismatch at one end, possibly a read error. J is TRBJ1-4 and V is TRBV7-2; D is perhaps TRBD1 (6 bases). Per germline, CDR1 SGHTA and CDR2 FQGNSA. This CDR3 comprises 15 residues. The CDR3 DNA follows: TGTGCCGGCAGCCGCCAGGGACAATTTAATGAAAAACTGTTTTTT. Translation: CAGSRQGQFNEKLFF.

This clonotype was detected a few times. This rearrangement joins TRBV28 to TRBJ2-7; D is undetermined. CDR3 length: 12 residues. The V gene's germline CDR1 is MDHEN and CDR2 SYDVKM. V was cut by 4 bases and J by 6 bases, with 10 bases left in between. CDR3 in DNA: TGTGCCAGCAGTTGGGCGTCCGGCGAGCAGTACTTC. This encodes CASSWASGEQYF.

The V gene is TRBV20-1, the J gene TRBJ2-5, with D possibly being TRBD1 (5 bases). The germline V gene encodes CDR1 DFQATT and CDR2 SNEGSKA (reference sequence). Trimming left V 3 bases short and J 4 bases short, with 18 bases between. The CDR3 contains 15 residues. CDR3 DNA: TGCAGTGCTAGCCAAAGCTCGACAGCTACAGAGACCCAGTACTTC. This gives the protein CSASQSSTATETQYF.

CDR3 coding DNA: TGTGCCAGCAGCCTGGGGCCTACAAGGGCGTTGGAAGAGACCCAGTACTTC. Protein product: CASSLGPTRALEETQYF. The gene calls are TRBV6-1 and TRBJ2-5, with D possibly TRBD1 on 5 matching bases. Trimming left V 6 bases short and J 3 bases short, with 23 bases between. CDR1 is MNHNS, CDR2 SASEGT, per germline. The CDR3 is made up of 17 amino acids.

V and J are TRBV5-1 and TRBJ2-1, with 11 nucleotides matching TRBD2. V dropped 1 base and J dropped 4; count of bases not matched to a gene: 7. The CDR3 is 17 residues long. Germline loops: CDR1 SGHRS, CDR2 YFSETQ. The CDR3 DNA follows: TGCGCCAGCAGCTTGATCTCCGGGACTAGCGGATACAATGAGCAGTTCTTC. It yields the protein CASSLISGTSGYNEQFF.

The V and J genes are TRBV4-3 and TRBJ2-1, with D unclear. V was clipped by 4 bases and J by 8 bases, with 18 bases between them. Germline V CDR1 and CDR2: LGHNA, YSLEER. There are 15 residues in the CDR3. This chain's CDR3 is CASSRRSTNMDEQFF. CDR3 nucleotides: TGCGCCAGCAGCCGGCGGAGCACTAACATGGATGAGCAGTTCTTC.

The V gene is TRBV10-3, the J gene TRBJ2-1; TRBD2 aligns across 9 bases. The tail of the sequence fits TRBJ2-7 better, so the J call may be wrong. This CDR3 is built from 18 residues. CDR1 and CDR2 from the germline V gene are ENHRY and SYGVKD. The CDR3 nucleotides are TGTGCCATCAGCCTCGGACAGTGGGGCGCGGGAGGGACGTACGAGCAGTACTTC. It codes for CAISLGQWGAGGTYEQYF.

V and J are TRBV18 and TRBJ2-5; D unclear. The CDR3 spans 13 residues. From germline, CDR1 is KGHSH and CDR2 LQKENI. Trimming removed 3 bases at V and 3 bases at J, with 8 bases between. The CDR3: CASSPINEETQYF. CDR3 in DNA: TGTGCCAGCTCACCGATCAATGAAGAGACCCAGTACTTC.

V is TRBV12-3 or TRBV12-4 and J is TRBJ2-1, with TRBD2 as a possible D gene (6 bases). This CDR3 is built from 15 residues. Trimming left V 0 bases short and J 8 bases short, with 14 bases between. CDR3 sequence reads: CASSLARLAIDEQFF. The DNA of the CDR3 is TGTGCCAGCAGTTTAGCGAGGCTAGCGATAGATGAGCAGTTCTTC.

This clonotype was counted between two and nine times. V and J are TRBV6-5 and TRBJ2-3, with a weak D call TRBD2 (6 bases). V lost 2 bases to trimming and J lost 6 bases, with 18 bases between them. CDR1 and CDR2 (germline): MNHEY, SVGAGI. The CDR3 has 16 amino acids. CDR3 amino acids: CASSYAGTGSGDTQYF. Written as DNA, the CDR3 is TGTGCCAGCAGTTACGCGGGGACGGGCAGCGGGGATACGCAGTATTTT.

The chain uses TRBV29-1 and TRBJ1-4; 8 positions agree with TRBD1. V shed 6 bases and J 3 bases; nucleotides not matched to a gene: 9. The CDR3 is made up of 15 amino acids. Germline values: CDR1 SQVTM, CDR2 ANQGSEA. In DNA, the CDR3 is TGCAGCGTGGGCGGACAGGGTGGCTCTAATGAAAAACTGTTTTTT. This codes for CSVGGQGGSNEKLFF.

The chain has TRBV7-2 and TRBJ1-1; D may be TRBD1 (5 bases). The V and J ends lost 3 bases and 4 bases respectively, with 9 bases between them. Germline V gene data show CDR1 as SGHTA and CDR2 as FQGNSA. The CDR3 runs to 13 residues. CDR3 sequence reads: CASSLRDGTEAFF. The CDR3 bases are TGTGCCAGCAGCTTGCGGGACGGCACTGAAGCTTTCTTT.